This is a list of T cell receptor beta chains from one sample in a study of cytomegalovirus exposure and HLA in healthy donors. TCRdb keeps only in-frame clones here, not all; method: immunoSEQ multiplex PCR. The sample holds approximately 200,000 clones, 84% seen once. Sequencing used PBMCs. These receptor sequences come from a woman in her 30s in good health and CMV-seropositive. Both conserved end residues are part of each CDR3. A D gene is named only where the DNA matches it firmly. The size field is filled for only some rows; it gives once, few, many or a size class.

>TRBD2|TRBV7-6|TRBJ2-7|once
TGTGCCAGCAGCCCCGGGACTAGTTTCGGCGAGCAGTACTTC
CASSPGTSFGEQYF
>.|TRBV6-5|TRBJ1-2|.
TGTGCCAGCAGTTACTCGACTCTTGGGGAGAGATACACCTTC
CASSYSTLGERYTF
>.|TRBV5-1|TRBJ1-4|.
TGCGCCAGCAGCAGAGAGGGTGTCAATGAAAAACTGTTTTTT
CASSREGVNEKLFF
>.|TRBV2|TRBJ2-6|.
TGTGCCAGCAGTGGGCAGGAATCTCCTGGGGCCAACGTCCTGACTTTC
CASSGQESPGANVLTF
>.|TRBV11-2|TRBJ2-2|.
TGTGCCAGCAGCTTAGGGGTCAATCGAGGCGGGGAGCTGTTTTTT
CASSLGVNRGGELFF
>TRBD2|TRBV27|TRBJ2-3|.
TGTGCCAGCAGTTTAGCGGGAGGGTCGCATACGCAGTATTTT
CASSLAGGSHTQYF
>.|TRBV7-9|TRBJ1-1|.
TGTGCCAGCAGCCGGCCAGGGGTTGACACTGAAGCTTTCTTT
CASSRPGVDTEAFF
>TRBD1|TRBV5-6|TRBJ2-5|.
TGTGCCAGCAGGCCCGGGACAGGGGGGGAGACCCAGTACTTC
CASRPGTGGETQYF
>.|TRBV11-2|TRBJ2-5|few
TGTGCCAGCAGCGCGGGCGGGGAGACCCAGTACTTC
CASSAGGETQYF
>TRBD1|TRBV9|TRBJ2-7|.
TGTGCCAGCAGCAGGACAGGGGGCAACTACGAGCAGTACTTC
CASSRTGGNYEQYF
>TRBD2|TRBV5-1|TRBJ2-7|.
TGCGCCAGCAGCCCCGGGACTAGCGGATTCTACGAGCAGTACTTC
CASSPGTSGFYEQYF
>.|TRBV21-1|TRBJ1-2|.
TGTGCCAGCAGCAAAGACCCGACAGGGGACTATGGCTACACCTTC
CASSKDPTGDYGYTF
>TRBD2|TRBV27|TRBJ2-2|once
TGTGCCAGCAGTTTAACGGGAGGAGGTACCGGGGAGCTGTTTTTT
CASSLTGGGTGELFF
>.|TRBV27|TRBJ2-7|medium-sized
TGTGCCAGCAGTTTAACAGGCAGGGCTGAGCAGTACTTC
CASSLTGRAEQYF
>TRBD2|TRBV5-1|TRBJ2-1|.
TGCGCCAGCAGGGTTGGGACTAGCGGGAGTTACAATGAGCAGTTCTTC
CASRVGTSGSYNEQFF
>.|TRBV4-3|TRBJ2-3|.
TGCGCCAGCAGCCAAGATTTGGGCAGGGGCACAGATACGCAGTATTTT
CASSQDLGRGTDTQYF
>TRBD1|TRBV2|TRBJ1-5|.
TGTGCCAGCAATACAGGGGGCTCTCAGCCCCAGCATTTT
CASNTGGSQPQHF
>TRBD1|TRBV28|TRBJ2-7|.
TGTGCCAGCAGTAGCGGACAGGGGCACTACGAGCAGTACTTC
CASSSGQGHYEQYF
>.|TRBV28|TRBJ1-2|.
TGTGCCAGCAGTGCGGGCCTCTATGGCTACACCTTC
CASSAGLYGYTF
>TRBD2|TRBV9|TRBJ2-5|once
TGTGCCAGCAGTGGGACTAGCGGGAAAGAGACCCAGTACTTC
CASSGTSGKETQYF
>TRBD2|TRBV13|TRBJ2-1|once
TGTGCCAGCAGCCCTAGCGGGACCGGCTACAATGAGCAGTTCTTC
CASSPSGTGYNEQFF
>.|TRBV4-1|TRBJ2-2|once
TGCGCCAGCAGCGCGTGGAACACCGGGGAGCTGTTTTTT
CASSAWNTGELFF
>.|TRBV10-3|TRBJ1-4|.
TGTGCCATCAGCGCAGGGGCAACTAATGAAAAACTGTTTTTT
CAISAGATNEKLFF
>.|TRBV6-1|TRBJ1-2|.
TGTGCCAGCAGTGAGAACCCAGGGCTTTCGCGGGGCTACACCTTC
CASSENPGLSRGYTF
>.|TRBV5-1|TRBJ1-1|.
TGCGCCAGCGGGCGGGGCGACACTGAAGCTTTCTTT
CASGRGDTEAFF
>.|TRBV6-5|TRBJ2-6|.
TGTGCCAGCAGTTACTCCACAGGGTTTGGGGCCAACGTCCTGACTTTC
CASSYSTGFGANVLTF
>TRBD1|TRBV29-1|TRBJ1-2|few
TGCAGCGTTGTGGGGACAGGGGGCTTGGGCTACACCTTC
CSVVGTGGLGYTF
>.|TRBV5-6|TRBJ2-7|.
TGTGCCAGCAGCTTGTTGTTGGGACTTAGCTCCTACGAGCAGTACTTC
CASSLLLGLSSYEQYF
>.|TRBV11-2|TRBJ2-2|.
TGTGCCAGCAGCTTAGCAGGGGCGTCTTTCCTGCCCGGGGAGCTGTTTTTT
CASSLAGASFLPGELFF
>.|TRBV19|TRBJ1-1|.
TGTGCCAGTAGGTTTACCTCAGCGGACACTGAAGCTTTCTTT
CASRFTSADTEAFF
>TRBD2|TRBV4-1|TRBJ2-1|.
TGCGCCAGCAGCCAAGGACTAGCACCCTCCTTCGGCTTGTTCTTC
CASSQGLAPSFGLFF
>.|TRBV29-1|TRBJ1-1|.
TGCAGCGTTGACAGGGCGAACACTGAAGCTTTCTTT
CSVDRANTEAFF
>TRBD2|TRBV7-6|TRBJ2-1|.
TGTGCCAGCAGCTTAGAGGCCCCTGGACTAGCGGGACTCTCCTACAATGAGCAGTTCTTC
CASSLEAPGLAGLSYNEQFF
>.|TRBV27|TRBJ1-2|.
TGTGCCAGCAGTTTTAGGGACAATTATGGCTACACCTTC
CASSFRDNYGYTF
>.|TRBV27|TRBJ2-7|.
TGTGCCAGCAGTTTAACAGGGCTACCCTACGAGCAGTACTTC
CASSLTGLPYEQYF
>TRBD1|TRBV2|TRBJ1-1|.
TGTGCCAGCACCACCGACGAGGCAGGGGGCGTATCCGAAGCTTTCTTT
CASTTDEAGGVSEAFF
>.|TRBV7-8|TRBJ2-5|.
TGTGCCAGCAGCTTAGCGCGTATGGAGACCCAGTACTTC
CASSLARMETQYF
>.|TRBV2|TRBJ1-1|.
TGTGCCAGCAGTGACGTAGGCAGGGTGACTGAAGCTTTCTTT
CASSDVGRVTEAFF
>TRBD1|TRBV6-6|TRBJ1-5|.
TGTGCCAGCATCCTCCGGGACAGGGGCCAGCCCCAGCATTTT
CASILRDRGQPQHF
>.|TRBV6-5|TRBJ2-5|.
TGTGCCAGCAGTTACTCAAGACTAGATCTACAAGAGACCCAGTACTTC
CASSYSRLDLQETQYF
>TRBD2|TRBV19|TRBJ2-2|.
TGTGCCAGTAACCCTGGGCTAGCGGGAGACCGCACCGGGGAGCTGTTTTTT
CASNPGLAGDRTGELFF
>.|TRBV19|TRBJ1-5|.
TGTGCCAGTAGGTCGACAGTTGATAGCAATCAGCCCCAGCATTTT
CASRSTVDSNQPQHF
>.|TRBV6-6|TRBJ1-5|.
TGTGCCAGCAGTTATAACAGCTATAGCAATCAGCCCCAGCATTTT
CASSYNSYSNQPQHF
>TRBD1|TRBV2|TRBJ1-4|.
TGTGCCAGCTCTCCCCCAGGGACAGGGGCCTGGGTTAATGAAAAACTGTTTTTT
CASSPPGTGAWVNEKLFF